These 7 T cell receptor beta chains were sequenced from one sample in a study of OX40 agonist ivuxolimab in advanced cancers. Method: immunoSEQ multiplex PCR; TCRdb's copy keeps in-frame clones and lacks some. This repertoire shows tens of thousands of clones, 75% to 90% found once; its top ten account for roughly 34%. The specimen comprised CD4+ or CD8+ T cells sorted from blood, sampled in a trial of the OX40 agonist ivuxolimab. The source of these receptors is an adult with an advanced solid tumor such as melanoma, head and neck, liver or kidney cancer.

Written as DNA, the CDR3 is TGCGCCAGCAGCTCTAACCCGGGGCTAAACAATGAGCAGTTCTTC. This sequence encodes CASSSNPGLNNEQFF. This chain uses TRBV5-1 with TRBJ2-1; either TRBD1 or TRBD2 may fit D (5 bases each). Germline V gene lookup returns CDR1 SGHRS and CDR2 YFSETQ. Between the trimmed V and J ends, which lost 3 bases and 5 bases, there was a span of 15 bases. The length of the CDR3 is 15 residues.

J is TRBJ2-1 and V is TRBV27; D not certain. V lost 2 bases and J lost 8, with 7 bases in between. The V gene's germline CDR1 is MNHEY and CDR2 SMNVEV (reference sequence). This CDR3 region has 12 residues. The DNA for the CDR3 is TGTGCCAGCAGTTTAATTGGTTATGAGCAGTTCTTC. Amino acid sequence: CASSLIGYEQFF.

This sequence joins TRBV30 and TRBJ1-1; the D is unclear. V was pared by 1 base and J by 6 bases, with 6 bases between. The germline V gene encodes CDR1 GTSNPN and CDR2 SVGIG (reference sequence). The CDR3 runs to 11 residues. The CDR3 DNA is TGTGCCTGGAGTGGCCCGCCTGAAGCTTTCTTT. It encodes CAWSGPPEAFF.

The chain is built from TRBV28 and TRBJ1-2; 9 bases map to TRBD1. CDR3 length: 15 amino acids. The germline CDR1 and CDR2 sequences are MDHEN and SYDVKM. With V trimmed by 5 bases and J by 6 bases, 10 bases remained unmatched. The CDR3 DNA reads TGTGCCAGCAGTGATCCGACAGGGGGAGTAGATGGCTACACCTTC. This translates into CASSDPTGGVDGYTF.

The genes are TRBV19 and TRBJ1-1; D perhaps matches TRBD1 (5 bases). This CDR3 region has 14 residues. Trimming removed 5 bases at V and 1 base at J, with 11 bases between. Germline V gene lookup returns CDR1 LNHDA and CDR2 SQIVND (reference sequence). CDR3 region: CASSSDSTNTEAFF. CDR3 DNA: TGTGCCAGTAGTTCCGACAGCACGAACACTGAAGCTTTCTTT.

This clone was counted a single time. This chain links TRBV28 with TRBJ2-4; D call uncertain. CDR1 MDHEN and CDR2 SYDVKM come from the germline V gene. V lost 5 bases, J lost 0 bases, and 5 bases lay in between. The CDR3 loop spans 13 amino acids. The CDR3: CASSHGAKNIQYF. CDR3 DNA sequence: TGTGCCAGCAGTCATGGAGCCAAAAACATTCAGTACTTC.

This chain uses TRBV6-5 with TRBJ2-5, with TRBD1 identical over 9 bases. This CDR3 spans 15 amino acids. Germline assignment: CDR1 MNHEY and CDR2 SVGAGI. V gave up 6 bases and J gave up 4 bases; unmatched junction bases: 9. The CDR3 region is CASRTTGGEGETQYF. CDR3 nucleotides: TGTGCCAGCAGGACGACAGGGGGTGAGGGAGAGACCCAGTACTTC.